Listed below are T cell receptor beta chains from one sample, sequenced in a study of blood T cell repertoires in COVID-19. Measured with immunoSEQ multiplex PCR; TCRdb has only the in-frame clones, and not every one. Of hundreds of thousands of clones in the sample, around 86% were seen once. The specimen was peripheral blood. Receptor source: a man aged 50 or older with acute or convalescent COVID-19. Each CDR3 is given with its conserved first and last residue. A D gene is named only where the DNA matches it firmly. Expanded clones are given a class, and other clones once, few, many or no size at all.

J gene	V gene	D gene	clone size	CDR3 length	CDR3 DNA	CDR3 protein
TRBJ1-1	TRBV2	-	-	14	TGTGCCAGCAGGAGTATGACAGTTAACACTGAAGCTTTCTTT	CASRSMTVNTEAFF
TRBJ1-2	TRBV2	TRBD1	-	13	TGTGCCAGCAGCGAACAGGGGAGGGATGGCTACACCTTC	CASSEQGRDGYTF
TRBJ2-7	TRBV6-1	-	once	14	TGTGCCAGCAGTGAAGTCGTAAGCCGGGGCGAGCAGTACTTC	CASSEVVSRGEQYF
TRBJ1-6	TRBV2	-	few	18	TGTGCCAGCAGTGAAAGGGGGATGAAGAGCTCCTATAATTCACCCCTCCACTTT	CASSERGMKSSYNSPLHF
TRBJ2-7	TRBV6-2/TRBV6-3	-	-	12	TGTGCCAGCAGTTCGTGGGACAACGAGCAGTACTTC	CASSSWDNEQYF
TRBJ1-4	TRBV4-2	-	-	15	TGTGCCAGCAGCCAATGGGGTGCTAGCGCTGAAAAACTGTTTTTT	CASSQWGASAEKLFF
TRBJ2-1	TRBV6-5	-	-	13	TGTGCCAGCAGTTCGACTAGAGTGGATGAGCAGTTCTTC	CASSSTRVDEQFF
TRBJ2-7	TRBV5-1	TRBD1	-	13	TGCGCCAGCAGCTTAGGTGCAGGGGGCGAGCAGTACTTC	CASSLGAGGEQYF
TRBJ1-5	TRBV12-3/TRBV12-4	-	-	13	TGTGCCAGCAGCCCCGGGGAGACCCAGCCCCAGCATTTT	CASSPGETQPQHF
TRBJ2-7	TRBV12-2	-	-	17	TGTGCAAGTCGTCCGGGCCGGGTCGCGCGGGGTGACTACGAGCAGTACTTC	CASRPGRVARGDYEQYF
TRBJ2-1	TRBV5-1	-	-	13	TGCGCCAGCAGATCCGGGATCAACAATGAGCAGTTCTTC	CASRSGINNEQFF
TRBJ1-6	TRBV2	TRBD1	-	13	TGTGCCAGCAGACCACAGGGGGATTCACCCCTCCACTTT	CASRPQGDSPLHF
TRBJ2-7	TRBV7-8	TRBD1	-	15	TGTGCCAGCAGCTTAGGCGACAGGGGAGTCTACGAGCAGTACTTC	CASSLGDRGVYEQYF
TRBJ1-5	TRBV2	-	-	11	TGTGCCAGCAGTGAGGAGGGACCCCAGCATTTT	CASSEEGPQHF
TRBJ2-5	TRBV5-1	TRBD1	-	13	TGCGCCAGCAGCCCTGACAGGGGAGAGACCCAGTACTTC	CASSPDRGETQYF
TRBJ1-6	TRBV5-4	-	-	18	TGTGCCAGCAGCTTGGGGGTCCGGGGGGCGACTTATAATTCACCCCTCCACTTT	CASSLGVRGATYNSPLHF
TRBJ1-2	TRBV10-3	-	large	15	TGTGCCATCAAGACGGACTACACCCTTAACTATGGCTACACCTTC	CAIKTDYTLNYGYTF
TRBJ1-1	TRBV2	-	few	15	TGTGCCAGCCTCATCTCGTACAGGGCGACCACTGAAGCTTTCTTT	CASLISYRATTEAFF
TRBJ1-1	TRBV5-5	TRBD1	few	15	TGTGCCAGCAGCCTGGGGACAGGGTTGGTCACTGAAGCTTTCTTT	CASSLGTGLVTEAFF
TRBJ1-1	TRBV6-5	TRBD1	-	16	TGTGCCAGCAGTTACTTAACACAGGGGATGTTGACTGAAGCTTTCTTT	CASSYLTQGMLTEAFF
TRBJ1-1	TRBV27	-	-	15	TGTGCCAGCAGGTCACCTTCGGGGAGTTTTACTGAAGCTTTCTTT	CASRSPSGSFTEAFF
TRBJ2-5	TRBV5-1	-	-	12	TGCGCCAGCAGACTAGCTCAAGAGACCCAGTACTTC	CASRLAQETQYF
TRBJ1-2	TRBV19	-	-	15	TGTGCCAGTAGTAGTCCGGGGGGCGCGAGCAACGGCTACACCTTC	CASSSPGGASNGYTF
TRBJ1-5	TRBV6-5	TRBD1	-	14	TGTGCCAGCAGGCCGACAGGGGGCGGTCAGCCCCAGCATTTT	CASRPTGGGQPQHF
TRBJ2-1	TRBV20-1	-	-	14	TGCAGTGCTAGTGTGGAGAGCTCCTACAATGAGCAGTTCTTC	CSASVESSYNEQFF
TRBJ2-5	TRBV18	-	once	15	TGTGCCAGCTCACCGGGTGTCAACAGGGAAGAGACCCAGTACTTC	CASSPGVNREETQYF
TRBJ2-5	TRBV2	TRBD2	-	17	TGTGCCAGCCCTAATTCCTTGCGGGGGAGGTACCAAGAGACCCAGTACTTC	CASPNSLRGRYQETQYF
TRBJ1-5	TRBV7-2	-	-	14	TGTGCCAGCAGCCCCCGACAGGCGGGTCAGCCCCAGCATTTT	CASSPRQAGQPQHF
TRBJ1-1	TRBV11-2	TRBD1	-	15	TGTGCCAGCAGCTTTCCGGACAGGGGGGGGACTGAAGCTTTCTTT	CASSFPDRGGTEAFF
TRBJ1-2	TRBV6-5	TRBD1	-	15	TGTGCCAGCAGCCGGACAGGGGGCCAGGGCTATGGCTACACCTTC	CASSRTGGQGYGYTF
TRBJ1-2	TRBV18	TRBD1	-	17	TGTGCCAGCTCACCAAGGACAGGGAATTATTTAGTGTATGGCTACACCTTC	CASSPRTGNYLVYGYTF
TRBJ1-6	TRBV5-4	-	once	14	TGTGCCAGCAGCAAGGGACTTGCGGATTCACCCCTCCACTTT	CASSKGLADSPLHF
TRBJ2-1	TRBV14	-	-	18	TGTGCCAGCAGCCAGGTAGCGGACTCTCCCCGCTCCTACAATGAGCAGTTCTTC	CASSQVADSPRSYNEQFF
TRBJ2-3	TRBV20-1	-	-	11	TGCAGTGCCCACCCACAAGTTACGCAGTATTTT	CSAHPQVTQYF
TRBJ2-7	TRBV6-2/TRBV6-3	TRBD2	-	16	TGTGCCAGCAGTTACACGGCGGGGGGTTATTCCTACGAGCAGTACTTC	CASSYTAGGYSYEQYF
TRBJ2-7	TRBV14	-	-	15	TGTGCCAGCAGCCACCAGCACCGGCTTGAGGACGAGCAGTACTTC	CASSHQHRLEDEQYF
TRBJ2-7	TRBV6-5	TRBD1	-	11	TGTGCCAGCAGTTCGACAGGGGAACAGTACTTC	CASSSTGEQYF
TRBJ1-2	TRBV6-1	-	-	18	TGTGCCAGCAGTGGTACCGGAGGGGCCGCGTTTGGGGTTTATGGCTACACCTTC	CASSGTGGAAFGVYGYTF
TRBJ2-7	TRBV20-1	TRBD1	-	11	TGCAGTGCCGGGACAGGGGGCGAGCAGTACTTC	CSAGTGGEQYF
TRBJ1-1	TRBV4-1	TRBD1	-	18	TGCGCCAGCAGCCACCACTCGGGGACAGGGGATGGGCGGACTGAAGCTTTCTTT	CASSHHSGTGDGRTEAFF
TRBJ2-3	TRBV11-2	-	-	15	TGTGCCAGCAGCTTAGAGCGGGGAGGATCCGATACGCAGTATTTT	CASSLERGGSDTQYF
TRBJ1-2	TRBV6-1	TRBD1	-	15	TGTGCCAGCAGTGAGCAACCGGGACAGGGGTTTGGCTACACCTTC	CASSEQPGQGFGYTF
TRBJ1-1	TRBV9	-	-	15	TGTGCCAGCAGCGCCCTAGAGATAAGGAGCACTGAAGCTTTCTTT	CASSALEIRSTEAFF